Listed here are 4 T cell receptor beta chains from one sample, sequenced in a study of blood T cell repertoires in COVID-19. Some clones are missing from TCRdb's copy, which holds only in-frame ones; the method was immunoSEQ multiplex PCR. The sample includes about 100,000 clones, roughly 80% of them seen just once. Sequencing was performed on peripheral blood. These receptors were collected from a woman older than 75 with active or convalescent COVID-19.

The chain is built from TRBV6-5 and TRBJ1-1; D perhaps matches TRBD1 (6 bases). The CDR3 is made up of 12 amino acids. The germline V and J ends were trimmed by 8 bases and 4 bases, with 11 bases remaining between them. CDR1 and CDR2 (germline): MNHEY, SVGAGI. CDR3 region: CASLRGGTEAFF. The CDR3 nucleotides are TGTGCCAGCCTTCGAGGGGGCACTGAAGCTTTCTTT.

The chain joins TRBV19 to TRBJ2-7, with 11 bases lining up with TRBD2. The germline V gene has CDR1 LNHDA and CDR2 SQIVND (reference sequence). Germline trimming cut 8 bases from V and 2 bases from J; bases unmatched to any gene: 2. This CDR3 is 13 amino acids long. The chain's CDR3 is CASGTSGPYEQYF. CDR3 DNA: TGTGCCAGTGGGACTAGCGGACCCTACGAGCAGTACTTC.

This clone was found once. This sequence joins TRBV3-1 (or the pseudogene TRBV3-2) and TRBJ1-1; D is unresolved. V lost 0 bases, J lost 5 bases, and 7 bases lay in between. The CDR3 consists of 13 residues. Germline CDR1 is LGHDT and CDR2 is YNNKEL (reference sequence). The CDR3 DNA follows: TGTGCCAGCAGCCAAGATCCGAGGACTGAAGCTTTCTTT. It translates to CASSQDPRTEAFF.

The V gene is TRBV5-4, the J gene TRBJ1-2, with 9 bases fitting TRBD1. Germline loops: CDR1 SGHNT, CDR2 YYREEE (reference sequence). Unmatched junction bases numbered 12, after V lost 4 bases and J lost 8 bases. CDR3 length: 15 residues. The CDR3 DNA follows: TGTGCCAGCAGCCAAGACAGGGGGTTGTCAGGCGGCTACACCTTC. The encoded protein is CASSQDRGLSGGYTF.